This T cell receptor (beta chain) was sequenced during a study of blood T cell repertoires in COVID-19. Across the study: Samples taken during acute and convalescent COVID-19 were collected in the United States, Italy and Spain.

V trimming: 5 bases; J trimming: 5 bases; junction bases outside the gene matches: 6. This CDR3 spans 15 amino acids. Germline CDR1 and CDR2: SGHTA and FQGNSA. The repertoire was sequenced with immunoSEQ multiplex PCR; TCRdb's copy has only in-frame clones and lacks some. In the table there are approximately 350,000 clones, over 80% of which are singletons. This clone has more than one count but fewer than ten. This receptor was identified in a woman between 50 and 59 years old with COVID-19, enrolled during active disease. Sequenced: peripheral blood. The chain is built from TRBV7-2 and TRBJ1-5; 10 bases match TRBD1. CDR3 sequence reads: CASSTRTGGDQPQHF. CDR3 bases: TGTGCCAGCAGCACCCGGACAGGGGGGGATCAGCCCCAGCATTTT. The full variable domain, with the rest looked up from reference TRBV7-2 and TRBJ1-5, is GAGVSQSPSNKVTEKGKDVELRCDPISGHTALYWYRQSLGQGLEFLIYFQGNSAPDKSGLPSDRFSAERTGGSVSTLTIQRTQQEDSAVYLCASSTRTGGDQPQHFGDGTRLSIL.